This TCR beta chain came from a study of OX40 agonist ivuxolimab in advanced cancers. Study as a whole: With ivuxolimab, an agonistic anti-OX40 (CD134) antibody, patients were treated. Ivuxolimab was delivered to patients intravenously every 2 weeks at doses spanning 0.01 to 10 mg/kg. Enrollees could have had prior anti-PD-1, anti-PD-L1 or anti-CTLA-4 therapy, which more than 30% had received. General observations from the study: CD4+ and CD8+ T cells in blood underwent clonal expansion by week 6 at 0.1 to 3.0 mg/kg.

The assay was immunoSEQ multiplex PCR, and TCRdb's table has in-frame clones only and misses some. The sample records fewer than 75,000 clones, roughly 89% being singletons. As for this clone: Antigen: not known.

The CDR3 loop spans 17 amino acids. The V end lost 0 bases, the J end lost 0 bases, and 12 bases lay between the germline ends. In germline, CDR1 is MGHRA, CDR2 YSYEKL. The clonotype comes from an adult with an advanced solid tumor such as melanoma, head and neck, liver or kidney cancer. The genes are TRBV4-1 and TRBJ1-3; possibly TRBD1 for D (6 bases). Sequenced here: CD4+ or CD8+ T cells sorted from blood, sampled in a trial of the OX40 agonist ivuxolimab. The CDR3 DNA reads TGCGCCAGCAGCCAAGATGGGGGCCGGGGCTCTGGAAACACCATATATTTT. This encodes CASSQDGGRGSGNTIYF.